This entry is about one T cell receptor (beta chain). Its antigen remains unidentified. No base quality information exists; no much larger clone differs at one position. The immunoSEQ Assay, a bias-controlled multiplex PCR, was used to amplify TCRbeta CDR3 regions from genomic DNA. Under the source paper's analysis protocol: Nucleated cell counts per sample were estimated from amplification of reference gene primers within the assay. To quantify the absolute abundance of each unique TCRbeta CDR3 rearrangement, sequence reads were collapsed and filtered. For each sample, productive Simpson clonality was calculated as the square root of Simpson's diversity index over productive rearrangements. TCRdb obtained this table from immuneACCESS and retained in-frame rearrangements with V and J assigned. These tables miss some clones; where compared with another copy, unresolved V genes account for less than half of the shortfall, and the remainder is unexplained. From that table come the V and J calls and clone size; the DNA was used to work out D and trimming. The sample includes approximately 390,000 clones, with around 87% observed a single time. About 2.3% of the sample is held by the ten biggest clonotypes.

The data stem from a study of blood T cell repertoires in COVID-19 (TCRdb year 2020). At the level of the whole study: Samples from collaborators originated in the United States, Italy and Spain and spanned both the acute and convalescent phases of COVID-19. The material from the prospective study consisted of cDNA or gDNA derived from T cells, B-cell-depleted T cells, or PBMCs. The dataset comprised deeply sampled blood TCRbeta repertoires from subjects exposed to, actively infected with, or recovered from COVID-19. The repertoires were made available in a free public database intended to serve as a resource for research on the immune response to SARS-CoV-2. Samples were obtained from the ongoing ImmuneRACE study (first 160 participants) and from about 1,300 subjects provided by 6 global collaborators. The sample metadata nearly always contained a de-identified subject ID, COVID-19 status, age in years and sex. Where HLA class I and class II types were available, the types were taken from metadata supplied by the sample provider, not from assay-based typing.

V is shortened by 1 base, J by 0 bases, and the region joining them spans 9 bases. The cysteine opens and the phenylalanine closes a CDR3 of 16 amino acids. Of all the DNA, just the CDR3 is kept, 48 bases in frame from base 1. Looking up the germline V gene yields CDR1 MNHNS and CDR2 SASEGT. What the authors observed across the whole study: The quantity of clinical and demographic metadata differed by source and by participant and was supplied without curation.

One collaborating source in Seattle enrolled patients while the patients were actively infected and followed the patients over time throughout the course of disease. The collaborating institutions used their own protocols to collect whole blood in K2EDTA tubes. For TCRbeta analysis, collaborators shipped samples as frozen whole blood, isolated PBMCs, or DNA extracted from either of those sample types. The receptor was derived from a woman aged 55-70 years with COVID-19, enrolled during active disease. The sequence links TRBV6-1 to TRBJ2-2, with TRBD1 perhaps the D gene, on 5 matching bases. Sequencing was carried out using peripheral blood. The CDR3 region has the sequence CASSEVQDANTGELFF. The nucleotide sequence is TGTGCCAGCAGTGAAGTACAGGACGCGAACACCGGGGAGCTGTTTTTT.